The 27 T cell receptor beta chains below were found in one sample sequenced in a study of T cells expressing NK-cell markers. TCRdb reanalyzed the 5' RACE reads and collapses them to one entry per CDR3 protein, without DNA. The sample includes 400,000 to 450,000 distinct CDR3 sequences. What was sequenced was blood T cells: a sorted CD56 or NKG2C T cell subset, CD4+ or CD8+ T cells, or bulk PBMC T cells (not recorded which). The receptors shown here come from a woman aged 18 to 75 in good health.

The J gene is TRBJ2-2, the V gene TRBV29-1. This CDR3 contains 13 residues. The germline gives CDR1 SQVTM, CDR2 ANQGSEA. CDR3 amino acids: CSVGSLNTGELFF.

The rearrangement joins TRBV15 to TRBJ2-1. CDR1 and CDR2 from the germline V gene are LNHNV and YYDKDF (reference sequence). CDR3 length equals 13 residues. The CDR3: CATSRANGNEQFF.

The chain recombines TRBV30 with TRBJ2-3; the D gene TCRdb calls, TRBD1, cannot be checked with no DNA. Germline assignment: CDR1 GTSNPN and CDR2 SVGIG (reference sequence). CDR3 length: 13 amino acids. The CDR3 sequence: CAWNPGVSDTQYF.

The chain combines TRBV20-1 with TRBJ2-1; TCRdb returns TRBD1, unconfirmable since there is no DNA. The CDR3 is made up of 13 amino acids. The germline V gene encodes CDR1 DFQATT and CDR2 SNEGSKA (reference sequence). The CDR3 spells CSASLGGSNEQFF.

This chain joins TRBV12-3 or TRBV12-4 and TRBJ1-2; the D gene TCRdb calls, TRBD1, cannot be checked with no DNA. This CDR3 spans 13 amino acids. The CDR3 sequence is CASSRSTGGGYTF.

The chain recombines TRBV7-9 with TRBJ2-1; checking the TCRdb D call of TRBD2 is not possible without DNA. CDR1 and CDR2 from the germline V gene are SEHNR and FQNEAQ (reference sequence). This CDR3 region has 16 residues. This CDR3 is CASSFSRTSGVDEQFF.

The chain couples TRBV19 to TRBJ1-1. The CDR3 is 12 residues long. CDR1 and CDR2 from the germline V gene are LNHDA and SQIVND (reference sequence). CDR3 residues: CASKHTNTEAFF.

The CDR3 here is CASSGGGSPLHF. V and J are TRBV27 and TRBJ1-6; TCRdb designates TRBD1, a call that cannot be tested without DNA. The V gene's germline CDR1 is MNHEY and CDR2 SMNVEV (reference sequence). This CDR3 region has 12 residues.

The CDR3 region is CASSLTDGSSPVSVF. The J gene is TRBJ1-1, the V gene TRBV7-8. The CDR3 extends over 15 amino acids. Germline CDR1 and CDR2: SGHVS and FQNEAQ.

V usage is TRBV20-1 and J usage is TRBJ2-1. The CDR3 runs to 11 residues. CDR1 is DFQATT and CDR2 is SNEGSKA in the germline V gene (reference sequence). The CDR3 spells CSARVANEQFF.

The chain joins TRBV19 to TRBJ2-7. CDR3 length: 13 residues. CDR1 LNHDA and CDR2 SQIVND come from the germline V gene (reference sequence). The CDR3 is CASSGIGAYEQYF.

The chain recombines TRBV12-3 or TRBV12-4 with TRBJ2-5; checking the TCRdb D call of TRBD2 is not possible without DNA. The CDR3 consists of 15 residues. The CDR3 region is CASSNIQGSQETQYF.

The J gene is TRBJ1-1, the V gene TRBV25-1. Looked up from germline, CDR1 is MGHDK and CDR2 is SYGVNS. The CDR3 is 15 residues long. The chain's CDR3 is CASSEFVDLGNEAFF.

V is TRBV30 and J is TRBJ2-5. The germline CDR1 and CDR2 sequences are GTSNPN and SVGIG (reference sequence). The CDR3 length is 13 residues. The CDR3 sequence is CAWYDRDKETQYF.

The CDR3 spells CASSTLVASGDTQYF. The gene calls are TRBV2 and TRBJ2-3; checking the TCRdb D call of TRBD2 is not possible without DNA. Germline-derived CDR1 and CDR2 are SNHLY and FYNNEI. The CDR3 sequence is 15 residues long.

The V gene is TRBV3-1, the J gene TRBJ2-3. The germline V gene has CDR1 LGHDT and CDR2 YNNKEL (reference sequence). The CDR3 loop spans 14 amino acids. The CDR3 loop reads CASSQEIGSDTQYF.

The chain combines TRBV7-9 with TRBJ1-2; TCRdb lists TRBD1, though no DNA is available to test this call. Germline-derived CDR1 and CDR2 are SEHNR and FQNEAQ (reference sequence). The CDR3 runs 13 residues. This chain's CDR3 is CASTGTGDYGYTF.

This chain joins TRBV7-3 and TRBJ2-1; TCRdb returns TRBD1, unconfirmable since there is no DNA. The CDR3 has 15 amino acids. Germline CDR1 and CDR2: SGHTA and FQGTGA. CDR3: CASSLMGQSYNEQFF. Drawing the rest from reference TRBV7-3 and TRBJ2-1, the complete variable domain is GAGVSQTPSNKVTEKGKYVELRCDPISGHTALYWYRQSLGQGPEFLIYFQGTGAADDSGLPNDRFFAVRPEGSVSTLKIQRTERGDSAVYLCASSLMGQSYNEQFFGPGTRLTVL.

The chain links TRBV7-3 to TRBJ1-1; TCRdb returns TRBD1, unconfirmable since there is no DNA. Germline assignment: CDR1 SGHTA and CDR2 FQGTGA. The CDR3 loop spans 16 amino acids. This CDR3 reads CASRPGQGNPNTEAFF.

The chain combines TRBV20-1 with TRBJ1-2; the TCRdb D gene call, TRBD1, has no DNA to confirm it. The germline V gene encodes CDR1 DFQATT and CDR2 SNEGSKA (reference sequence). The CDR3 sequence is 12 residues long. CDR3 sequence: CSARGGFYGYTF.

V usage is TRBV5-1 and J usage is TRBJ2-1; TCRdb reports TRBD1, a call that lacks DNA to check it against. The CDR3 is 12 amino acids. The germline CDR1 and CDR2 sequences are SGHRS and YFSETQ. The CDR3 protein is CASSFPGNEQFF.

This rearrangement joins TRBV29-1 to TRBJ1-5; TCRdb designates TRBD1, a call that cannot be tested without DNA. CDR1 and CDR2 (germline): SQVTM, ANQGSEA. CDR3 length: 13 amino acids. CDR3 region: CSVRGRENQPQHF. Variable domain in full (rest from reference TRBV29-1 and TRBJ1-5): SAVISQKPSRDICQRGTSLTIQCQVDSQVTMMFWYRQQPGQSLTLIATANQGSEATYESGFVIDKFPISRPNLTFSTLTVSNMSPEDSSIYLCSVRGRENQPQHFGDGTRLSIL.

The genes are TRBV12-3 or TRBV12-4 and TRBJ1-2. The CDR3 spans 15 residues. CDR3 residues: CASSLGPHPNYGYTF.

The chain is built from TRBV4-1 and TRBJ2-3. The CDR3 has 15 residues. Germline assignment: CDR1 MGHRA and CDR2 YSYEKL. The chain's CDR3 is CASSQVLARTDTQYF.

The genes are TRBV7-2 and TRBJ2-5; TCRdb's D call, TRBD1, is unchecked because there is no DNA. Germline V gene data show CDR1 as SGHTA and CDR2 as FQGNSA. CDR3 length: 15 amino acids. CDR3 protein: CASSFTTGGEETQYF.

V gene TRBV5-1 combines with J gene TRBJ1-1; TCRdb names TRBD1, which stays unverified in the absence of DNA. The germline gives CDR1 SGHRS, CDR2 YFSETQ. This CDR3 spans 13 amino acids. CDR3 region: CASRQDSYTEAFF.

This chain uses TRBV4-3 with TRBJ2-3; TCRdb gives TRBD1 as the D gene, but with no DNA this cannot be confirmed. The CDR3 spans 16 residues. CDR1 and CDR2 (germline): LGHNA, YSLEER. The CDR3 protein is CASSPTYWGGLIGQYF.